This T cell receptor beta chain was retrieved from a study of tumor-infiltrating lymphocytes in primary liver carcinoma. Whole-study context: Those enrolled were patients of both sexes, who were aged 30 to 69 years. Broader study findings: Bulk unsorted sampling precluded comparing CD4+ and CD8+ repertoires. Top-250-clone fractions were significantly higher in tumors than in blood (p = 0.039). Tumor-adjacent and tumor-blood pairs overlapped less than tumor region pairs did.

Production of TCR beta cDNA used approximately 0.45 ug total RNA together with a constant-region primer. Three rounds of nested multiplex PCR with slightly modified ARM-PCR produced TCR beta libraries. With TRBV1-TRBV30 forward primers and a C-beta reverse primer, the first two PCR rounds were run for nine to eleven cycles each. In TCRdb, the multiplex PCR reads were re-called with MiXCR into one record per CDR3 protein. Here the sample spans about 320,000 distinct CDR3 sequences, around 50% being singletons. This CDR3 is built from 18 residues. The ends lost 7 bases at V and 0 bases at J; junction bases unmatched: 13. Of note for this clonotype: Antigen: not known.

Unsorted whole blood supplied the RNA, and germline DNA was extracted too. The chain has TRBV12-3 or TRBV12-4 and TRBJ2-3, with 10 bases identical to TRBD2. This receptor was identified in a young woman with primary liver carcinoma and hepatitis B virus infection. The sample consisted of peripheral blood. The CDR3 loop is CASTLGLAATSSTDTQYF. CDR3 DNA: TGTGCCAGCACCCTAGGACTAGCGGCCACGTCTAGCACAGATACGCAGTATTTT.